This T cell receptor beta chain derives from a study of identical twins listed by TCRdb under 2016. Context from the whole study: The study deep-sequenced TCR alpha and beta repertoires from monozygotic twins, unrelated adults of various ages and cord blood to test whether fetal clonotypes persist. To rule out contamination, replicate twin experiments were performed at different times with different library preparation protocols.

All donors were healthy Caucasians. The study also sequenced three unrelated non-twin adults: a male aged 18 to 29, a male aged 50 to 59 and a female aged 50 to 59. Miltenyi CD45RO+ enrichment and human naive T-cell isolation kits were used to isolate memory (CD45RO+) and naive T cells from PBMC. Clipping removes 4 bases from V and 8 bases from J, with 7 as the unmatched junction base count. The CDR3, from cysteine to phenylalanine, totals 14 residues. The retained sequence is limited to the CDR3, 42 bases, with the frame set at the first base. Study-wide findings and limitations: Abundant cord blood beta clonotypes had fewer insertions, young adult naive repertoires showed a similar but weaker trend, and memory repertoires showed no such trend. Out-of-frame TCR alpha sharing in monozygotic twins was systematically underestimated by recombination models, whereas sharing between unrelated individuals was in agreement with the recombination models. Compared with coincidental sharing between unrelated individuals, an excess of low generation-probability sequences was observed among out-of-frame TCR alpha sequences shared between twins. Invariant T cells such as MAIT and iNKT could partly confound zero-insertion analyses, although diverse VJ usage argued against such confounding for most clonotypes. A weaker excess of twin sharing was found in beta out-of-frame sequences because the signal-to-noise ratio was lowered by fewer shared sequences. Because the same donors could not be followed over many years, conclusions were based on cross-sectional statistical analysis.

Library prep was done by 5' RACE. The sample was run on an Illumina HiSeq 2000. Template switching added a universal primer binding site, and the final cDNA carried a unique molecular identifier that allowed TCR cDNA molecules to be counted accurately. Specific primers in the conserved constant-segment region were used to synthesize first-strand cDNA for the TCR alpha and beta chains. To control for contamination, every cDNA library carried two barcodes: a SMART-Mk sample barcode plus Illumina barcodes. TruSeq adapter sequences and Illumina sample barcodes were added in two successive PCR steps. The Illumina HiSeq platform was used with custom primers to sequence TCR alpha and beta cDNA libraries. The study's processing was this. Unique molecular identifiers were extracted from raw reads with MiGEC, and CDR3 positions were determined with MiXCR. Recombination models were inferred per individual with the repgenHMM and IGoR tools using an EM algorithm. Shared clonotypes were analyzed with the tcR package in R, and sharing was normalized by the product of cloneset sizes. To study raw recombination without the effects of thymic and clonal selection, out-of-frame nonproductive sequences were analyzed. Through fastp at Q25 and MiXCR, TCRdb rebuilt clones from the public reads, retaining in-frame beta chains. Entries are consolidated by CDR3 protein sequence, retaining the most common genes and DNA. TCRdb assigned the V and J calls; the authors' analysis was not used. The sample profile shows about 690,000 distinct CDR3 sequences; roughly 6% of them were found once. The ten top clones hold about 1.8% of the sample.

About this clonotype: Its antigen has not been determined. Within one base of it there is no much larger clone, and no base qualities were kept.

This sequence was found in a man aged 18 to 29 in good health. Sequencing was performed on naive T cells sorted from blood. This sample's cell subset or site label indicates: cells isolated with a human naive T-cell isolation kit. The sequence joins TRBV12-3 or TRBV12-4 to TRBJ1-3; the central 8 bases match TRBD1. CDR3 loop: CASSSPGGADTIYF. Here is the DNA: TGTGCCAGCAGTTCGCCAGGGGGCGCGGACACCATATATTTT.